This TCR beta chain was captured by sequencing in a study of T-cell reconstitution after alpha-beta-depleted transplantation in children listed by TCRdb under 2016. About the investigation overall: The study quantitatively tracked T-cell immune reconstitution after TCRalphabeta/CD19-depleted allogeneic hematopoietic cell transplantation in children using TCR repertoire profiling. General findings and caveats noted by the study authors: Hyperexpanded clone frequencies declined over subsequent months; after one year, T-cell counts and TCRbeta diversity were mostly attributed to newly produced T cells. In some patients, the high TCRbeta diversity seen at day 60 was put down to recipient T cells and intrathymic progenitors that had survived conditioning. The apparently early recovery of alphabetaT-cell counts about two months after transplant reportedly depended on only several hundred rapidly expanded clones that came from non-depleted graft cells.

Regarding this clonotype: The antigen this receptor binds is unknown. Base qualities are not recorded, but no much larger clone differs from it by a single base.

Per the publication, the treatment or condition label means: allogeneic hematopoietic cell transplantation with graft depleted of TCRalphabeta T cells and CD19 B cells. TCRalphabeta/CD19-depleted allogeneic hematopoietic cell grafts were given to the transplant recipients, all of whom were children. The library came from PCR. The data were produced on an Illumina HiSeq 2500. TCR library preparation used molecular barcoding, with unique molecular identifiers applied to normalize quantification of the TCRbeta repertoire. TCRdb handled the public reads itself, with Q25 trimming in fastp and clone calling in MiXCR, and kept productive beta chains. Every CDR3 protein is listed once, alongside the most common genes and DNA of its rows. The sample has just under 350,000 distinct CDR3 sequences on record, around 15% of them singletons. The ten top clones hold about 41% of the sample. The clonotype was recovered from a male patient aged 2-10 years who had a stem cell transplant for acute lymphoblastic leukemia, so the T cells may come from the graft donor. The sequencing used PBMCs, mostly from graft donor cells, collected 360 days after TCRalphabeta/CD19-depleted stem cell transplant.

CDR3 reads: CSVGRVDEQFF. The sequenced DNA is TGCAGCGTGGGTAGAGTCGATGAGCAGTTCTTC. The sequence is built from TRBV29-1 and TRBJ2-1, with the identity of the D gene unclear. Sequences SQVTM (CDR1) and ANQGSEA (CDR2) are obtained from the germline V gene. V is reduced by 6 bases and J by 8 bases, leaving a spacing of 11 bases between them. The cysteine opens and the phenylalanine closes a CDR3 of 11 amino acids. Only the CDR3 region is kept as DNA, spanning 33 bases read in frame from base 1.